A single sample is the source of the 24 T cell receptor beta chains below, sequenced in a study of blood T cell repertoires in COVID-19. Profiled with immunoSEQ multiplex PCR; TCRdb holds only in-frame clones, not every one. The sample comprises about 210,000 clones, about 86% of which are singletons, and 2.9% rests with the top ten. Sample: peripheral blood. These receptors came from a middle-aged man with active or convalescent COVID-19.

The chain recombines TRBV20-1 with TRBJ2-7; D uncertain. Germline assignment: CDR1 DFQATT and CDR2 SNEGSKA (reference sequence). The ends were cut back, 3 bases at V and 5 bases at J, with 8 bases in the middle. The CDR3 has 11 amino acids. The CDR3 loop reads CSASLVNEQYF. The CDR3 DNA reads as TGCAGTGCTAGCTTAGTGAACGAGCAGTACTTC.

This chain links TRBV5-1 with TRBJ2-5, with a possible D match to TRBD1 (5 bases). CDR3 length: 15 amino acids. Germline lookup yields CDR1 SGHRS and CDR2 YFSETQ. Between the trimmed V and J ends, which lost 2 bases and 4 bases, there was a span of 15 bases. The CDR3 loop reads CASSFQGGNVETQYF. The CDR3 bases are TGCGCCAGCAGCTTCCAGGGTGGTAATGTAGAGACCCAGTACTTC.

The chain recombines TRBV5-1 with TRBJ1-2; D is perhaps TRBD1 (6 bases). In germline, CDR1 is SGHRS, CDR2 YFSETQ. The V gene lost 3 bases and the J gene lost 2 bases, with 20 bases spanning the gap. The CDR3 covers 17 residues. CDR3 protein: CASSSPTAETGNYGYTF. The CDR3 nucleotides are TGCGCCAGCAGCTCTCCAACCGCCGAGACAGGAAACTATGGCTACACCTTC.

This clone was found once. V is TRBV29-1 and J is TRBJ1-3; D may be TRBD1 (6 bases). The germline V gene has CDR1 SQVTM and CDR2 ANQGSEA. The CDR3 contains 12 residues. Trimming left V 4 bases short and J 6 bases short, with 10 bases between. The CDR3 spells CSVGLGANTIYF. The DNA of the CDR3 is TGCAGCGTTGGTTTGGGGGCAAACACCATATATTTT.

V gene TRBV19 combines with J gene TRBJ2-5; the D is unclear. Trimming removed 6 bases from V and 1 base from J, with 15 bases in between. The germline CDR1 and CDR2 sequences are LNHDA and SQIVND (reference sequence). The CDR3 contains 15 residues. CDR3 sequence: CASRAVLMGQETQYF. The CDR3 region has the DNA TGTGCCAGTAGGGCGGTCCTGATGGGCCAAGAGACCCAGTACTTC. The full variable domain, completed using reference TRBV19 and TRBJ2-5, is DGGITQSPKYLFRKEGQNVTLSCEQNLNHDAMYWYRQDPGQGLRLIYYSQIVNDFQKGDIAEGYSVSREKKESFPLTVTSAQKNPTAFYLCASRAVLMGQETQYFGPGTRLLVL.

The chain couples TRBV7-9 to TRBJ2-7; tentative D call: TRBD2 (5 bases). The CDR3 consists of 14 residues. From germline, CDR1 is SEHNR and CDR2 FQNEAQ (reference sequence). V dropped 5 bases and J dropped 0 bases, with 11 bases sitting between them. The CDR3 sequence is CASSHWETSYEQYF. The CDR3 DNA reads as TGTGCCAGCAGCCACTGGGAGACCTCCTACGAGCAGTACTTC.

This clone was observed a few times. The genes are TRBV9 and TRBJ2-7, with 7 bases aligning to TRBD2. V lost 4 bases to trimming and J lost 6 bases; unmatched junction nucleotides: 10. The CDR3 contains 14 residues. Germline CDR1 reads SGDLS; CDR2 reads YYNGEE. The DNA of the CDR3 is TGTGCCAGCAGCTTTGGGGGGGATTTCGGCGAGCAGTACTTC. It codes for CASSFGGDFGEQYF.

V usage is TRBV18 and J usage is TRBJ2-1; D may be TRBD1 (5 bases). The CDR3 spans 16 residues. The V gene's germline CDR1 is KGHSH and CDR2 LQKENI. V gave up 5 bases and J gave up 1 base, with 15 bases separating them. DNA of the CDR3: TGTGCCAGCTCATCGATGCAGGGTGGGTCCTACAATGAGCAGTTCTTC. Translation: CASSSMQGGSYNEQFF.

The chain has TRBV7-2 and TRBJ1-4, with 10 bases matching TRBD1. The length of the CDR3 is 16 residues. The V and J ends lost 5 bases and 4 bases, in that order; junction bases with no gene match: 7. Germline assignment: CDR1 SGHTA and CDR2 FQGNSA. The CDR3 region is CASSIRTGGINEKLFF. CDR3 sequence (DNA): TGTGCCAGCAGCATTCGGACAGGGGGGATTAATGAAAAACTGTTTTTT.

The V and J genes are TRBV28 and TRBJ1-1, with TRBD1 as a possible D gene (5 bases). Germline loops: CDR1 MDHEN, CDR2 SYDVKM. The length of the CDR3 is 14 residues. The ends were cut back, 4 bases at V and 1 base at J, with 10 bases in the middle. CDR3 DNA sequence: TGTGCCAGCAGTTACGGGACTCAGAACACTGAAGCTTTCTTT. This translates into CASSYGTQNTEAFF. The full variable domain, completed using reference TRBV28 and TRBJ1-1, is DVKVTQSSRYLVKRTGEKVFLECVQDMDHENMFWYRQDPGLGLRLIYFSYDVKMKEKGDIPEGYSVSREKKERFSLILESASTNQTSMYLCASSYGTQNTEAFFGQGTRLTVV.

The J gene is TRBJ2-3, the V gene TRBV24-1; maybe TRBD1 (6 bases). The V gene's germline CDR1 is KGHDR and CDR2 SFDVKD. The V and J ends lost 9 bases and 2 bases respectively, with 14 bases between them. The CDR3 is 14 residues long. CDR3 amino acids: CATARGPNTDTQYF. CDR3 DNA sequence: TGTGCCACCGCCAGGGGCCCAAACACAGATACGCAGTATTTT.

V and J are TRBV5-4 and TRBJ2-5, with TRBD2 matching over 9 bases. This CDR3 contains 16 residues. Germline values: CDR1 SGHNT, CDR2 YYREEE (reference sequence). V lost 2 bases to trimming and J lost 3 bases; unmatched junction nucleotides: 8. CDR3 in amino acids: CASSFSRRGGEETQYF. For the CDR3, the DNA is TGTGCCAGCAGCTTCTCCCGGCGGGGGGGGGAAGAGACCCAGTACTTC.

Comments on this clone: At the DNA level, this CDR3 is encoded by other sequences in the same sample as well. The rearrangement joins TRBV5-4 to TRBJ1-4; D is unresolved. Germline values: CDR1 SGHNT, CDR2 YYREEE (reference sequence). Between the trimmed V and J ends, which lost 0 bases and 5 bases, there was a span of 5 bases. CDR3 length equals 13 residues. CDR3 sequence (DNA): TGTGCCAGCAGCTTGGACAGCAATGAAAAACTGTTTTTT. Translation: CASSLDSNEKLFF.

The V gene is TRBV7-8, the J gene TRBJ1-1; weak D call: TRBD1 (6 bases). This CDR3 has 16 amino acids. V was shortened by 4 bases and J by 3 bases, with 18 bases between the two germline ends. Germline lookup yields CDR1 SGHVS and CDR2 FQNEAQ. The CDR3 DNA is TGTGCCAGCAGCTCCTACAGGGTCCCCCGGTACACTGAAGCTTTCTTT. Translation gives CASSSYRVPRYTEAFF.

The V call is TRBV9, the J call TRBJ2-2; D uncertain. V was shortened by 0 bases and J by 0 bases, with 9 bases between the two germline ends. This CDR3 is built from 16 residues. In germline, CDR1 is SGDLS, CDR2 YYNGEE. CDR3 residues: CASSVGVAANTGELFF. For the CDR3, the DNA is TGTGCCAGCAGCGTAGGTGTGGCAGCGAACACCGGGGAGCTGTTTTTT.

With respect to this clone: One end of the junction varies from germline; a read error may be responsible. The chain has TRBV7-7 and TRBJ2-1; perhaps TRBD2 as D (6 bases). Germline CDR1 reads SSHAT; CDR2 reads FNYEAQ (reference sequence). CDR3 size: 13 residues. The CDR3 DNA follows: TGTGCTAGCAGCCTCACAGTAGGAGGGGAGCAGTTCTTC. This codes for CASSLTVGGEQFF.

This sequence joins TRBV12-3 or TRBV12-4 and TRBJ1-5, with D unclear. The CDR3 contains 13 residues. Trimming pared 2 bases from V and 4 bases from J, leaving 6 bases between. Here the CDR3 DNA reads TGTGCCAGCAGTTTAAAGGAGAATCAGCCCCAGCATTTT. This gives the protein CASSLKENQPQHF.

The chain carries TRBV9 and TRBJ2-4; TRBD2 might be the D (6 bases). V was cut by 3 bases and J by 5 bases, with 15 bases left in between. From germline, CDR1 is SGDLS and CDR2 YYNGEE. This CDR3 has 15 residues. CDR3 residues: CASSGLGGGENIQYF. The DNA of the CDR3 is TGTGCCAGCAGCGGCCTGGGGGGAGGCGAAAACATTCAGTACTTC.

The rearrangement links TRBV27 to TRBJ2-1; a possible D gene is TRBD1 (5 bases). CDR1 and CDR2 (germline): MNHEY, SMNVEV (reference sequence). The CDR3 is 17 residues long. V dropped 5 bases and J dropped 0 bases, with 17 bases sitting between them. The CDR3 spells CASSKVVDSSSYNEQFF. The CDR3 DNA is TGTGCCAGCAGTAAAGTAGTTGACAGTAGCTCCTACAATGAGCAGTTCTTC.

V and J are TRBV30 and TRBJ1-2, with TRBD1 identical over 12 bases. The CDR3 is 15 residues long. The V gene end was trimmed by 2 bases and the J gene end by 6 bases; junction bases not matched to a gene: 7. Germline V gene lookup returns CDR1 GTSNPN and CDR2 SVGIG (reference sequence). In nucleotides, the CDR3 is TGTGCCTGGAGTAGAGGGACAGGGGGCGGGGATGGCTACACCTTC. Encoded protein: CAWSRGTGGGDGYTF. Full variable domain (rest looked up from reference TRBV30 and TRBJ1-2): SQTIHQWPATLVQPVGSPLSLECTVEGTSNPNLYWYRQAAGRGLQLLFYSVGIGQISSEVPQNLSASRPQDRQFILSSKKLLLSDSGFYLCAWSRGTGGGDGYTFGSGTRLTVV.

The rearrangement joins TRBV5-6 to TRBJ2-7; a possible D gene is TRBD2 (5 bases). CDR1 is SGHDT, CDR2 YYEEEE, per germline. CDR3 length: 15 amino acids. V dropped 4 bases and J dropped 1 base, with 15 bases sitting between them. CDR3 nucleotides: TGTGCCAGCAGCCCAGGACTGACGATTTCCTACGAGCAGTACTTC. Translating it yields CASSPGLTISYEQYF.

This clone was found a few times. The chain recombines TRBV25-1 with TRBJ2-7; D remains unclear. Germline V gene lookup returns CDR1 MGHDK and CDR2 SYGVNS. This CDR3 region has 13 residues. V lost 6 bases, J lost 7 bases, and 16 bases lay in between. DNA of the CDR3: TGTGCCAGCAGCCTCTATATCGTCGGGGAGCAGTACTTC. This codes for CASSLYIVGEQYF.

The genes are TRBV29-1 and TRBJ1-1, with D possibly matching TRBD1 (5 bases). The length of the CDR3 is 12 residues. V lost 0 bases to trimming and J lost 10 bases, with 12 bases between them. The germline CDR1 and CDR2 sequences are SQVTM and ANQGSEA. The CDR3: CSVEDGTSGAFF. Written as DNA, the CDR3 is TGCAGCGTTGAAGATGGGACTTCGGGAGCTTTCTTT.

This sequence joins TRBV9 and TRBJ1-6, with D perhaps matching TRBD1 (6 bases). CDR3 length: 16 residues. Trimming removed 0 bases from V and 7 bases from J, with 14 bases in between. Per the germline V gene, CDR1 is SGDLS and CDR2 is YYNGEE. CDR3 amino acids: CASSVDPGTQNSPLHF. In DNA form, the CDR3 reads TGTGCCAGCAGCGTAGACCCCGGGACACAGAATTCACCCCTCCACTTT.